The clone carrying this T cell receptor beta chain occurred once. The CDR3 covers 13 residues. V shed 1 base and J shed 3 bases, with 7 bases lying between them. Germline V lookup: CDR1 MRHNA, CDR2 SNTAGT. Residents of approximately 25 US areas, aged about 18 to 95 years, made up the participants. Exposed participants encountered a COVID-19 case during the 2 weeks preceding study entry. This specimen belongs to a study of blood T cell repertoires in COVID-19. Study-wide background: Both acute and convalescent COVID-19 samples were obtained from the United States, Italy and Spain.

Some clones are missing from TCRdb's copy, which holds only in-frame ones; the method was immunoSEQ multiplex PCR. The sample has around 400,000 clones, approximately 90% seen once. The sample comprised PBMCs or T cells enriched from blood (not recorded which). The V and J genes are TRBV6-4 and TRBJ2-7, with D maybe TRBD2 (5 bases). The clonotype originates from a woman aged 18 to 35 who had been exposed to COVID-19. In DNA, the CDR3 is TGTGCCAGCAGTGACTTGGCGGGCTACGAGCAGTACTTC. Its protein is CASSDLAGYEQYF.